Listed here is a single TCR beta chain. The antigen is undetermined. TCRdb's table, derived via immunoSEQ multiplex PCR, lists solely in-frame clones and lacks some. The table includes 65,000 or so clones, approximately 78% detected once. V trimming: 4 bases; J trimming: 7 bases; junction bases outside the gene matches: 6. Per germline, CDR1 SGHRS and CDR2 YFSETQ. This CDR3 contains 13 residues. This record belongs to a study of OX40 agonist ivuxolimab in advanced cancers. Overall study findings and caveats: Clonal expansion was seen in CD4+ and CD8+ blood T cells by week 6 at 0.1 to 3.0 mg/kg.

The origin of this receptor is an adult with an advanced solid tumor such as melanoma, head and neck, liver or kidney cancer. The input for sequencing was CD4+ or CD8+ T cells sorted from blood, taken in a trial of the OX40 agonist ivuxolimab. This chain connects TRBV5-1 to TRBJ1-1; 8 nucleotides align to TRBD1. CDR3 coding DNA: TGCGCCAGCAGCCCGACAGGGGTGAATGAAGCTTTCTTT. Protein product: CASSPTGVNEAFF.